These 13 T cell receptor beta chains came from one sample sequenced in a study of neurological immune-mediated disorders. TCRdb fed the 5' RACE reads into MiXCR, producing one record per CDR3 protein. The data show about 70,000 distinct CDR3 sequences, roughly 3.1% seen once. The source material was PBMCs. Receptor source: a woman in her fifties or sixties with multiple sclerosis.

The sample holds many counts of this clonotype. The chain recombines TRBV6-2 or TRBV6-3 with TRBJ1-5; D is ambiguous. Germline lookup yields CDR1 MNHEY and CDR2 SVGEGT. This CDR3 is 13 amino acids long. The V gene lost 2 bases and the J gene lost 16 bases, with 18 bases spanning the gap. CDR3 nucleotide sequence: TGTGCCAGCAGTTACCAAACTGGGGAACAGCCTCATTTT. Translated: CASSYQTGEQPHF.

The V call is TRBV20-1, the J call TRBJ1-2, with D maybe TRBD1 (6 bases). V was shortened by 6 bases and J by 8 bases, with 13 bases between the two germline ends. Germline CDR1 DFQATT, CDR2 SNEGSKA (reference sequence). This CDR3 spans 11 amino acids. The CDR3 nucleotides read TGCAGTGCCCAGGGGCAGCCCGGCTACACCTTC. It encodes CSAQGQPGYTF.

This clonotype was seen ten or more times. The CDR3: CASEDRPNGELFF. The CDR3 DNA is TGTGCCAGCGAGGACAGACCGAACGGGGAGCTGTTTTTT. This chain uses TRBV6-2 or TRBV6-3 with TRBJ2-2; tentative D call: TRBD1 (6 bases). Trimming left V 8 bases short and J 7 bases short, with 14 bases between. This CDR3 is 13 amino acids long. The germline V gene encodes CDR1 MNHEY and CDR2 SVGEGT.

This clonotype occurred many times. The chain is built from TRBV7-3 and TRBJ2-1; D remains ambiguous. CDR1 is SGHTA, CDR2 FQGTGA, per germline. The CDR3 loop spans 12 amino acids. V lost 2 bases, J lost 5 bases, and 4 bases lay in between. CDR3 coding DNA: TGTGCCAGCAGCTTAGATGACAATGAGCAGTTCTTC. Its protein product is CASSLDDNEQFF.

Many counts were recorded for this clonotype. This chain uses TRBV6-1 with TRBJ2-7; TRBD1 agrees at 9 bases. The V segment lost 6 bases and the J segment 6 bases; nucleotides outside the gene matches: 3. Germline V gene lookup returns CDR1 MNHNS and CDR2 SASEGT. This CDR3 region has 12 residues. In DNA form, the CDR3 reads TGTGCCAGCAGCCCGGACAGGGGCGAGCAGTACGTC. Protein sequence: CASSPDRGEQYV.

This clonotype has at least ten counts. The chain links TRBV24-1 to TRBJ2-2; no clear D gene. The CDR3 has 12 residues. Per germline, CDR1 KGHDR and CDR2 SFDVKD. The V and J ends lost 2 bases and 6 bases respectively, with 3 bases between them. CDR3 loop: CATSDSAGELFF. CDR3 nucleotides: TGTGCCACCAGTGATTCGGCCGGGGAGCTGTTTTTT.

Worth noting for this clonotype: The CDR3 carries no conserved terminal phenylalanine or tryptophan, so it likely arises from a read error. The rearrangement uses TRBV5-1 and TRBJ2-3, with D possibly matching TRBD1 (5 bases). CDR1 and CDR2 (germline): SGHRS, YFSETQ. Trimming pared 4 bases from V and 0 bases from J, leaving 15 bases between. The CDR3 consists of 16 residues. In DNA, the CDR3 is TGCGCCAGCAGCCACGGAGATAGGGGTAGCACAGATACGCAGTATATT. Encoded protein: CASSHGDRGSTDTQYI.

This clonotype has at least ten counts. The V gene is TRBV20-1, the J gene TRBJ2-1; D call uncertain. The CDR3 runs to 17 residues. V gave up 3 bases and J gave up 2 bases, with 20 bases separating them. In germline, CDR1 is DFQATT, CDR2 SNEGSKA (reference sequence). The DNA for the CDR3 is TGCAGTGCTAGTAGTAAGGGCAAGGGCCTTACCTACAATGAGCAGTTCTTC. Translation: CSASSKGKGLTYNEQFF.

In this sample, this clonotype turned up many times. The CDR3 here is CASSAGQGRVPLHF. CDR3 bases: TGTGCCAGCAGTGCGGGTCAGGGCAGGGTTCCCCTCCACTTT. The chain employs TRBV6-5 and TRBJ1-6; perhaps TRBD1 as D (5 bases). The germline V gene has CDR1 MNHEY and CDR2 SVGAGI. The ends were cut back, 5 bases at V and 13 bases at J, with 18 bases in the middle. CDR3 size: 14 residues.

This clonotype was observed many times. The V and J genes are TRBV28 and TRBJ2-2, with D unresolved. There are 14 residues in the CDR3. Trimming stripped 7 bases from V and 2 bases from J, with 11 bases between. Germline V gene lookup returns CDR1 MDHEN and CDR2 SYDVKM. The CDR3 is CASKLTTNTGELFF. For the CDR3, the DNA is TGTGCCAGCAAATTGACAACAAACACCGGGGAGCTGTTTTTT.

This clonotype has ten or more counts. The chain has TRBV6-6 and TRBJ2-5; 7 bases align to TRBD2. V was clipped by 5 bases and J by 2 bases; unmatched bases: 5. The length of the CDR3 is 14 residues. Germline V gene lookup returns CDR1 MNHNY and CDR2 SVGAGI (reference sequence). The chain's CDR3 is CASSPRGDQETQYF. DNA for the CDR3: TGTGCCAGCAGTCCACGGGGGGATCAAGAGACCCAGTACTTC.

In this sample, this clonotype turned up many times. The J gene is TRBJ2-7, the V gene TRBV5-1; 9 bases fit TRBD1. From germline, CDR1 is SGHRS and CDR2 YFSETQ. Unmatched junction bases numbered 9, after V lost 0 bases and J lost 5 bases. The CDR3 length is 16 residues. The CDR3 loop reads CASSLDPGQGRHEQYF. CDR3 DNA: TGCGCCAGCAGCTTGGACCCGGGACAGGGACGCCACGAGCAGTACTTC.

This clonotype was observed many times. The J gene is TRBJ1-5, the V gene TRBV27; D gene ambiguous. The CDR3 length is 14 residues. The ends were cut back, 1 base at V and 4 bases at J, with 8 bases in the middle. Germline CDR1 is MNHEY and CDR2 is SMNVEV (reference sequence). The CDR3 region is CASSLWGRNQPQHF. CDR3 nucleotide sequence: TGTGCCAGCAGTTTATGGGGTAGGAATCAGCCCCAGCATTTT.